The sequence of this TCR beta chain was determined in a study of cytomegalovirus exposure and HLA in healthy donors. Study summary: Sequencing of some 200 million T cells in an earlier analysis found around 110 million unique TCR beta sequences.

The study ran its PCR with 60 Vbeta and 13 Jbeta primers. Sequencing used immunoSEQ multiplex PCR; TCRdb keeps in-frame clones, though not all of them. The sample consists of about 190,000 clones, more than 70% of them appearing once. General observations from the study: Later work found that TCR association rates differed between HLA loci; DRB1 had the most and HLA-C the fewest. Within the data, a cluster of highly shared sequence variants was likely a sequencing artifact. Most TCR beta V segments were productive about 90% or about 30% of the time in an earlier analysis.

Remarks on this clone: Antigen specificity is unknown.

In germline, CDR1 is MDHEN, CDR2 SYDVKM. The CDR3 is 14 residues long. Trimming took off 6 bases at V and 3 bases at J, with 14 bases between the two ends. The TCR comes from a man aged 35 to 55 in good health and CMV-seropositive. Sequencing was done on a sample of PBMCs. This rearrangement joins TRBV28 to TRBJ1-1; weak D call: TRBD1 (6 bases). The CDR3 loop is CASSSHYRDTEAFF. DNA for the CDR3: TGTGCCAGCAGCTCGCATTACAGGGACACTGAAGCTTTCTTT.